This TCR beta chain was found in a study of blood T cell repertoires in COVID-19. The overall study: The origin of the acute and convalescent COVID-19 samples was the United States, Italy and Spain. Sources were T cells, B-cell-depleted T cells, or PBMCs; the material itself was cDNA or gDNA.

CDR3 size: 18 residues. The ends lost 1 base at V and 5 bases at J; junction bases unmatched: 7. Germline lookup yields CDR1 LGHNT and CDR2 FRNRAP. Source study methods: Quantification of nucleated cells was approximated via reference gene primer amplification. Sequenced by immunoSEQ multiplex PCR; TCRdb stores in-frame clones only, minus some. Clone size and V and J calls were adopted from that table, with D and trimming inferred from the DNA. The sample shows 35,000 to 45,000 clones, around three quarters of them seen only once. This clone is a singleton in its sample. The genes are TRBV12-5 and TRBJ2-3; 15 bases align to TRBD2. This clonotype originated in a woman at least 80 years old with acute or convalescent COVID-19. Material for sequencing was peripheral blood. The CDR3 reads CASGLGRGGLAGGDTQYF. CDR3 sequence (DNA): TGTGCTAGTGGTTTGGGCAGGGGGGGACTAGCGGGAGGAGATACGCAGTATTTT.